The rows below give T cell receptor beta chains drawn from one sample of a study of T cell repertoires in cytomegalovirus infection. TCRdb reprocessed the reads with MiXCR, giving one entry per CDR3 protein. This table has tens of thousands of distinct CDR3 sequences, roughly 32% appearing once. Their antigen targets remain unknown. The sample was PBMCs, sequenced either directly or after in vitro stimulation (not recorded which). These TCRs come from a human donor in good health (CMV status not recorded). Some clones in this sample may be carry-over from other donors' samples. Each CDR3 is given with its conserved first and last residue. D genes are given only for firm matches. The size of a clone is reported for some rows only, either as once, few or many, or as a class for expanded clones.

v_call	clone_size	j_call	d_call	cdr3_aa	cdr3_nt
TRBV12-3/TRBV12-4	few	TRBJ1-6	NA	CASSLTARNSPLHF	TGTGCCAGCAGTTTGACCGCCAGAAATTCACCCCTCCACTTT
TRBV5-4	few	TRBJ2-5	NA	CASSSSIWRVVPEETQYF	TGTGCCAGCAGCTCCTCCATCTGGCGGGTGGTCCCGGAGGAGACCCAGTACTTC
TRBV19	few	TRBJ2-2	TRBD1	CASKNRGNTGELFF	TGTGCCAGTAAAAACAGGGGCAACACCGGGGAGCTGTTTTTT
TRBV7-3	many	TRBJ2-3	TRBD2	CASSLSSGRGDTQYF	TGTGCCAGCAGCTTATCTAGCGGGAGGGGAGATACGCAGTATTTT
TRBV10-3	NA	TRBJ2-3	TRBD2	CAVSGGGDTDTQYF	TGTGCCGTCAGCGGGGGGGGAGACACAGATACGCAGTATTTT
TRBV7-6	few	TRBJ2-3	NA	CASSEGTRTDTQYF	TGTGCCAGCAGCGAAGGGACTCGCACAGATACGCAGTATTTT
TRBV2	few	TRBJ2-7	NA	CASISQPTNYEQYF	TGTGCCAGCATAAGCCAGCCGACAAACTACGAGCAGTACTTC
TRBV7-4	few	TRBJ1-4	NA	CASSLGRGLFF	TGTGCCAGCAGCTTAGGGCGAGGACTGTTTTTT
TRBV29-1	NA	TRBJ2-5	NA	CSVEGLGVRETQYF	TGCAGCGTTGAAGGGTTAGGCGTGCGGGAGACCCAGTACTTC
TRBV7-2	few	TRBJ2-3	TRBD2	CASGRSSGGEDTQYF	TGTGCCAGCGGCCGGTCTAGCGGGGGAGAGGATACGCAGTATTTT
TRBV7-6	few	TRBJ2-1	NA	CASSLTPSNEQFF	TGTGCCAGCAGCTTAACCCCCTCCAATGAGCAGTTCTTC
TRBV7-8	NA	TRBJ1-5	NA	CASSLGYSNQPQHF	TGTGCCAGCAGCTTAGGTTATAGCAATCAGCCCCAGCATTTT
TRBV7-2	many	TRBJ2-3	NA	CASSHPLRGRGTDTQYF	TGTGCCAGCAGCCACCCTCTGCGGGGCCGGGGCACAGATACGCAGTATTTT
TRBV19	NA	TRBJ2-5	TRBD2	CASKGTSGKQETQYF	TGTGCCAGTAAGGGGACTAGCGGAAAACAAGAGACCCAGTACTTC
TRBV10-3	NA	TRBJ2-1	TRBD2	CAIGGLAMGYEQFF	TGTGCCATCGGCGGACTAGCGATGGGCTATGAGCAGTTCTTC
TRBV7-2	many	TRBJ2-1	TRBD2	CASSLSPGLGGEQFF	TGTGCCAGCAGCTTAAGCCCGGGACTAGGGGGTGAGCAGTTCTTC
TRBV12-3/TRBV12-4	NA	TRBJ1-6	TRBD1	CASRALGQAVLHF	TGTGCCAGCAGAGCCCTCGGACAGGCTGTCCTCCACTTT
TRBV7-6	NA	TRBJ2-3	TRBD2	CASSPPLGTRTDTQYF	TGTGCCAGCAGCCCGCCCCTGGGGACTAGGACAGATACGCAGTATTTT
TRBV7-9	NA	TRBJ2-1	NA	CASSFEGNNEQFF	TGTGCCAGCAGCTTTGAGGGAAACAATGAGCAGTTCTTC
TRBV2	NA	TRBJ2-1	TRBD2	CASSEALRREWEQFF	TGTGCCAGCAGTGAAGCGCTTCGGCGGGAGTGGGAGCAGTTCTTC
TRBV7-2	NA	TRBJ1-4	TRBD1	CASSSRRGQWSEKLFF	TGTGCCAGCAGTTCCAGGAGGGGACAGTGGAGTGAAAAACTGTTTTTT
TRBV7-9	NA	TRBJ2-7	NA	CASSLFYEQYF	TGTGCCAGCAGCTTATTCTACGAGCAGTACTTC
TRBV11-1	NA	TRBJ2-1	TRBD2	CASSTRLAGYNEQFF	TGTGCCAGCAGCACCCGACTAGCGGGCTACAATGAGCAGTTCTTC
TRBV20-1	NA	TRBJ2-5	NA	CSGEPRETQYF	TGCAGTGGCGAGCCCCGGGAGACCCAGTACTTC
TRBV28	NA	TRBJ2-7	TRBD1	CASSPPGQGAYEQYF	TGTGCCAGCAGTCCACCGGGACAGGGGGCCTACGAGCAGTACTTC
TRBV5-4	NA	TRBJ2-1	TRBD2	CASSFLREVDNEQFF	TGTGCCAGCAGCTTCTTGCGGGAGGTAGACAATGAGCAGTTCTTC
TRBV28	NA	TRBJ1-5	NA	CAIGPEYQPQHF	TGTGCCATTGGGCCGGAGTATCAGCCCCAGCATTTT
TRBV10-3	few	TRBJ2-5	TRBD2	CAISPSSGAEHETQYF	TGTGCCATCAGCCCCTCTAGCGGAGCTGAGCACGAGACCCAGTACTTC
TRBV27	many	TRBJ1-1	NA	CASSSWAGAGGTEAFF	TGTGCCAGCAGTTCATGGGCAGGGGCCGGGGGCACTGAAGCTTTCTTT
TRBV27	NA	TRBJ1-6	NA	CASTSWGNGNSPLHF	TGTGCCAGCACATCTTGGGGAAATGGAAATTCACCCCTCCACTTT
TRBV4-3	NA	TRBJ2-3	NA	CASSHSSGLYDTQYF	TGCGCCAGCAGCCACTCGTCAGGCCTCTACGATACGCAGTATTTT
TRBV11-1	NA	TRBJ1-2	TRBD1	CASSTGGLGYTF	TGTGCCAGCAGCACAGGGGGTCTTGGCTACACCTTC
TRBV7-8	many	TRBJ2-5	TRBD2	CASSLIPSGGRETQYF	TGTGCCAGCAGCTTAATTCCTAGCGGGGGGAGGGAGACCCAGTACTTC
TRBV28	NA	TRBJ2-1	NA	CASTKGWGRATYNEQFF	TGTGCCAGCACCAAAGGGTGGGGCAGGGCCACCTACAATGAGCAGTTCTTC
TRBV9	NA	TRBJ2-1	NA	CASSVGTTPGEQFF	TGTGCCAGCAGCGTAGGTACGACCCCGGGTGAGCAGTTCTTC
TRBV7-8	NA	TRBJ2-3	TRBD2	CASSPARLAGRAQYF	TGTGCCAGCAGCCCAGCCCGACTAGCGGGAAGGGCGCAGTATTTT